Listed below are T cell receptor beta chains from one sample, sequenced in a study of T cell responses to AZD1222 COVID-19 vaccine. Produced via immunoSEQ multiplex PCR; TCRdb's table is partial and in-frame only. The repertoire holds roughly 120,000 clones, with approximately 83% as singletons. The source material was peripheral blood, sampled on day 0 of MenACWY control vaccination. These receptor sequences come from an adult in good health. The CDR3 runs from the conserved cysteine through the conserved F or W. A D gene is named only where the DNA matches it firmly. Expanded clones get a size class; other rows say once, few or many, or leave the size out.

TRBV27,.,13,.,TRBJ1-1,TGTGCCAGCAGTCCCGCCACGCCGACTGAAGCTTTCTTT,CASSPATPTEAFF
TRBV28,TRBD1,15,.,TRBJ1-2,TGTGCCAGCACCCCAGGGTGGACAGGGAACTATGGCTACACCTTC,CASTPGWTGNYGYTF
TRBV28,.,15,.,TRBJ2-5,TGTGCCAGCCCTCCCTCCGGGACACCCCAAGAGACCCAGTACTTC,CASPPSGTPQETQYF
TRBV30,.,13,.,TRBJ2-5,TGTGCCTGGAGTGCGGTCAGGGAAGAGACCCAGTACTTC,CAWSAVREETQYF
TRBV15,TRBD1,15,.,TRBJ1-2,TGTGCCACCAGCACACGTCATACAGGGGGCTTTGGCTACACCTTC,CATSTRHTGGFGYTF
TRBV6-2/TRBV6-3,.,15,.,TRBJ1-6,TGTGCCAGCAGTTACTCGGGGCGGAGTAATTCACCCCTCCACTTT,CASSYSGRSNSPLHF
TRBV18,.,14,few,TRBJ2-5,TGTGCCAGCTCACCAGGAGACGTGGCGGGGACCCAGTACTTC,CASSPGDVAGTQYF
TRBV4-2,.,13,.,TRBJ1-1,TGTGCCAGCAGCCAGCCACAGGGCCGTCAAGCTTTCTTT,CASSQPQGRQAFF
TRBV28,.,13,few,TRBJ2-7,TGTGCCAGCAGTTTACTCTCGGTTTACGAGCAGTACTTC,CASSLLSVYEQYF
TRBV7-8,.,13,.,TRBJ2-7,TGTGCCAGCAGCTTAGCGTCCGGGGGCGAGCAGTACTTC,CASSLASGGEQYF
TRBV20-1,TRBD1,15,.,TRBJ2-3,TGCAGTGCTAGTGTGCCGACAGGGCGCACAGATACGCAGTATTTT,CSASVPTGRTDTQYF
TRBV6-6,.,15,once,TRBJ1-2,TGTGCCAGCCAAATAGCCGACACCTCTAACTATGGCTACACCTTC,CASQIADTSNYGYTF
TRBV15,.,14,.,TRBJ2-5,TGTGCCACCAGCAGAGACGCGTACCAAGAGACCCAGTACTTC,CATSRDAYQETQYF
TRBV14,TRBD1,16,.,TRBJ1-2,TGTGCCAGCAGCCAAAGGACAGGTTCTTGGAGTGACGGCTACACCTTC,CASSQRTGSWSDGYTF
TRBV4-1,.,14,once,TRBJ1-1,TGCGCCAGCAGCCTTACAGGGTGGGACACTGAAGCTTTCTTT,CASSLTGWDTEAFF
TRBV11-2,.,15,.,TRBJ2-7,TGTGCCAGCAGCTTAGGAGGGACTCCCGGCTACGAGCAGTACTTC,CASSLGGTPGYEQYF
TRBV28,.,13,.,TRBJ1-2,TGTGCCAGCAGTTTAGGCTTTAACTATGGCTACACCTTC,CASSLGFNYGYTF
TRBV7-2,TRBD1,15,.,TRBJ2-7,TGTGCCAGCAGCTTAGCCGGGACAGGGGGCTACGAGCAGTACTTC,CASSLAGTGGYEQYF
TRBV5-1,TRBD1,14,.,TRBJ1-4,TGCGCCAGCAGCTTTACAGGGGGAAATGAAAAACTGTTTTTT,CASSFTGGNEKLFF
TRBV7-9,.,14,.,TRBJ1-4,TGTGCCAGCAGCTTAAGGGGGGCGAACGAAAAACTGTTTTTT,CASSLRGANEKLFF
TRBV6-2/TRBV6-3,TRBD1,15,.,TRBJ1-2,TGTGCCAGCAGTTCCTGGGACAGGGGGCAGTATGGCTACACCTTC,CASSSWDRGQYGYTF
TRBV24-1,TRBD1,16,.,TRBJ2-5,TGTGCCACCAGTGATATCCGGGACAGGGACTCGGGGACCCAGTACTTC,CATSDIRDRDSGTQYF
TRBV5-1,TRBD2,13,.,TRBJ2-2,TGCGCCAGCAGCCCCCGGGGGGCCGGGGAGCTGTTTTTT,CASSPRGAGELFF
TRBV7-8,.,15,.,TRBJ2-2,TGTGCCAGCAGGCAGAGCGGTGTGAACACCGGGGAGCTGTTTTTT,CASRQSGVNTGELFF
TRBV6-5,.,15,.,TRBJ1-5,TGTGCCAGCAGTTACTCGCGCAGGGCCGATCAGCCCCAGCATTTT,CASSYSRRADQPQHF
TRBV3-1/TRBV3-2,.,14,.,TRBJ2-7,TGTGCCAGCAGCCAAGAATTGTGGGTTGGGGAGCAGTACTTC,CASSQELWVGEQYF
TRBV19,TRBD1,13,.,TRBJ2-7,TGTGCCACATCCCCCGGACAGGGATACGAGCAGTACTTC,CATSPGQGYEQYF